This entry lists 6 T cell receptor beta chains sequenced from one sample in a study of cytomegalovirus exposure and HLA in healthy donors. PCR was performed using 60 Vbeta and 13 Jbeta primers. Method: immunoSEQ multiplex PCR; TCRdb's copy keeps in-frame clones and lacks some. Its clone listing holds tens of thousands of clones. Sequencing was carried out using PBMCs. These receptors were collected from a woman aged 30 to 39 in good health and CMV-seropositive.

The chain recombines TRBV11-2 with TRBJ2-5; D is unresolved. Trimming cost V 5 bases and J 0 bases, with 7 bases left between them. The V gene's germline CDR1 is SGHAT and CDR2 FQNNGV. The CDR3 is 13 amino acids. CDR3 protein: CASSSEYQETQYF. The CDR3 region has the DNA TGTGCCAGCAGCAGCGAGTACCAAGAGACCCAGTACTTC.

This chain joins TRBV10-3 and TRBJ2-1, with D uncertain. The CDR3 length is 14 residues. V shed 8 bases and J shed 1 base, with 12 bases lying between them. The V gene's germline CDR1 is ENHRY and CDR2 SYGVKD. The CDR3 region is CAISDPASYNEQFF. The DNA for the CDR3 is TGTGCCATCTCCGACCCAGCGTCCTACAATGAGCAGTTCTTC.

The rearrangement links TRBV29-1 to TRBJ2-5; tentative D call: TRBD1 (6 bases). V gave up 0 bases and J gave up 1 base, with 12 bases separating them. The CDR3 sequence is 15 residues long. CDR1 SQVTM and CDR2 ANQGSEA come from the germline V gene. The CDR3 is CSVEDLIQGQETQYF. The DNA for the CDR3 is TGCAGCGTTGAAGATCTAATACAGGGCCAAGAGACCCAGTACTTC.

The rearrangement uses TRBV19 and TRBJ1-1; D ambiguous. The CDR3 is 15 amino acids. Per germline, CDR1 LNHDA and CDR2 SQIVND (reference sequence). Trimming cost V 0 bases and J 5 bases, with 13 bases left between them. CDR3 amino acids: CASSIEALSATEAFF. The CDR3 DNA follows: TGTGCCAGTAGTATAGAAGCCCTATCTGCGACTGAAGCTTTCTTT.

The V gene is TRBV27, the J gene TRBJ2-7; D gene ambiguous. Trimming shortened V by 8 bases and J by 5 bases, and 13 bases separated the two germline ends. There are 12 residues in the CDR3. Germline CDR1 and CDR2: MNHEY and SMNVEV (reference sequence). The CDR3, as DNA: TGTGCCAGCTCCTATCCCGGAGACGAGCAGTACTTC. Translation gives CASSYPGDEQYF.

The chain combines TRBV19 with TRBJ2-1, with 11 bases lining up with TRBD2. Germline CDR1 is LNHDA and CDR2 is SQIVND (reference sequence). CDR3 length: 19 amino acids. Trimming took 1 base from V and 4 from J; bases not matched to a gene: 12. This chain's CDR3 is CASSIAPALAGVGYNEQFF. CDR3 bases: TGTGCCAGTAGTATAGCCCCCGCACTAGCGGGAGTAGGTTACAATGAGCAGTTCTTC.